A single sample gave rise to the 9 T cell receptor beta chains below, sequenced in a study of cytomegalovirus exposure and HLA in healthy donors. The PCR was carried out with 60 Vbeta primers and 13 Jbeta primers. Produced via immunoSEQ multiplex PCR; TCRdb's table is partial and in-frame only. The sample yields some 110,000 clones, 74% seen once. The sequenced sample consisted of PBMCs. Receptors were obtained from a woman aged 50 to 60 in good health and CMV-seropositive.

There are a few counts of this clone. V and J are TRBV4-2 and TRBJ2-1; 7 bases match TRBD2. CDR3 size: 17 residues. CDR1 and CDR2 from the germline V gene are LGHNA and YNFKEQ. The ends lost 4 bases at V and 2 bases at J; junction bases unmatched: 11. CDR3: CASSPNSWGTTYNEQFF. CDR3 in DNA: TGTGCCAGCAGCCCTAATTCTTGGGGGACTACCTACAATGAGCAGTTCTTC.

The table lists this clone with a count of one. The chain recombines TRBV19 with TRBJ2-3, with a weak D call TRBD2 (6 bases). This CDR3 spans 13 amino acids. Trimming removed 5 bases at V and 3 bases at J, with 9 bases between. The germline V gene has CDR1 LNHDA and CDR2 SQIVND (reference sequence). The CDR3 here is CASSYGGTDTQYF. CDR3 bases: TGTGCCAGTAGTTACGGGGGTACAGATACGCAGTATTTT.

This chain joins TRBV2 and TRBJ2-2; the D is unclear. CDR1 and CDR2 (germline): SNHLY, FYNNEI. This CDR3 region has 14 residues. The V and J ends lost 4 bases and 3 bases respectively, with 9 bases between them. CDR3 residues: CASSVADYTGELFF. Written as DNA, the CDR3 is TGTGCCAGCAGTGTCGCAGACTACACCGGGGAGCTGTTTTTT.

The chain carries TRBV19 and TRBJ2-1; the match to TRBD1 covers 8 bases. The ends lost 10 bases at V and 0 bases at J; junction bases unmatched: 11. This CDR3 spans 16 amino acids. Germline V lookup: CDR1 LNHDA, CDR2 SQIVND (reference sequence). Here the CDR3 reads CATEKSGQGSYNEQFF. The CDR3, as DNA: TGTGCCACCGAAAAAAGTGGACAGGGCTCCTACAATGAGCAGTTCTTC.

This rearrangement joins TRBV7-6 to TRBJ2-3, with 8 bases fitting TRBD2. V lost 4 bases and J lost 4; bases outside the gene matches: 7. The CDR3 is 15 amino acids. From germline, CDR1 is SGHVS and CDR2 FNYEAQ. The CDR3 bases are TGTGCCAGCAGCTCACGTCGGGGGGGGCCAGATACGCAGTATTTT. This gives the protein CASSSRRGGPDTQYF.

This clone was seen once. This chain uses TRBV9 with TRBJ1-3, with D maybe TRBD1 (6 bases). The CDR3 contains 16 residues. V was clipped by 5 bases and J by 0 bases, with 15 bases between them. The germline CDR1 and CDR2 sequences are SGDLS and YYNGEE. The CDR3 region is CASRADSANSGNTIYF. The CDR3 coding sequence is TGTGCCAGCAGAGCGGACAGCGCCAACTCTGGAAACACCATATATTTT.

The chain uses TRBV11-2 and TRBJ2-1; the D is unclear. The CDR3 contains 12 residues. CDR1 is SGHAT, CDR2 FQNNGV, per germline. The ends were cut back, 6 bases at V and 8 bases at J, with 11 bases in the middle. CDR3 sequence (DNA): TGTGCCAGCAGTCCTAGTGACTATGAGCAGTTCTTC. It is translated as CASSPSDYEQFF.

This clone was found a few times. The J gene is TRBJ1-6, the V gene TRBV7-6; tentatively, D is TRBD1 (5 bases). This CDR3 is built from 15 residues. Germline V gene sequence: CDR1 SGHVS, CDR2 FNYEAQ. The V end was cut by 1 base, the J end by 10 bases, with 14 bases between. CDR3 protein: CASSLVQGGASPLHF. In DNA form, the CDR3 reads TGTGCCAGCAGCTTAGTTCAGGGAGGGGCCTCACCCCTCCACTTT.

The CDR3 loop is CASRSPSYGYTF. CDR3 in DNA: TGTGCCAGCAGGTCTCCCTCCTATGGCTACACCTTC. V gene TRBV25-1 combines with J gene TRBJ1-2; no definite D call. The CDR3 spans 12 residues. Looked up from germline, CDR1 is MGHDK and CDR2 is SYGVNS. Trimming left V 6 bases short and J 4 bases short, with 9 bases between.